One sample yielded the 19 T cell receptor beta chains listed below, sequenced in a study of cytomegalovirus exposure and HLA in healthy donors. This PCR relied on a set of 60 Vbeta primers and 13 Jbeta primers. The repertoire was sequenced with immunoSEQ multiplex PCR; TCRdb's copy has only in-frame clones and lacks some. This sample has some 150,000 clones; around 80% occur once, and the top ten carry over 1.1%. Sequencing was performed on PBMCs. The source is a male donor in good health and CMV-seronegative.

This clone was counted only a few times. The V call is TRBV5-1, the J call TRBJ2-1, with 14 bases aligning to TRBD2. Trimming took 4 bases from V and 8 from J; bases not matched to a gene: 8. The germline gives CDR1 SGHRS, CDR2 YFSETQ. The CDR3 runs 16 residues. CDR3 DNA sequence: TGCGCCAGCAGCCTGGGGACTAGCGGGAGTAGGGATGAGCAGTTCTTC. Its translation is CASSLGTSGSRDEQFF.

The chain couples TRBV27 to TRBJ2-3; 11 nucleotides align to TRBD1. The CDR3 loop spans 15 amino acids. Germline V gene sequence: CDR1 MNHEY, CDR2 SMNVEV (reference sequence). The V and J ends lost 8 bases and 3 bases, in that order; junction bases with no gene match: 7. The CDR3: CASGPGTGGTDTQYF. CDR3 in DNA: TGTGCCAGCGGCCCCGGGACAGGGGGAACAGATACGCAGTATTTT.

This clone came up once. J is TRBJ1-2 and V is TRBV7-2; 10 nucleotides line up with TRBD1. This CDR3 is 13 amino acids long. The trim removed 10 bases at V and 6 bases at J, leaving 8 bases unmatched. The germline gives CDR1 SGHTA, CDR2 FQGNSA. CDR3 nucleotides: TGTGCCATGCTGGACAGGGGGAGAAATGGCTACACCTTC. Translation gives CAMLDRGRNGYTF. The complete variable domain, with remaining parts taken from reference TRBV7-2 and TRBJ1-2, reads GAGVSQSPSNKVTEKGKDVELRCDPISGHTALYWYRQSLGQGLEFLIYFQGNSAPDKSGLPSDRFSAERTGGSVSTLTIQRTQQEDSAVYLCAMLDRGRNGYTFGSGTRLTVV.

The CDR3 loop reads CASSPVSGYEQYF. CDR3 coding DNA: TGTGCCAGCTCACCAGTGTCGGGCTACGAGCAGTACTTC. J is TRBJ2-7 and V is TRBV18; D ambiguous. The V gene's germline CDR1 is KGHSH and CDR2 LQKENI. Deletions cut 2 bases from V and 3 bases from J, with 8 bases between. The CDR3 has 13 residues.

The chain employs TRBV29-1 and TRBJ2-3, with 7 bases aligning to TRBD2. The CDR3 has 14 residues. V was pared by 3 bases and J by 0 bases, with 3 bases of the junction left unmatched. CDR1 is SQVTM, CDR2 ANQGSEA, per germline. The CDR3 sequence is CSVDLAASTDTQYF. The CDR3 DNA is TGCAGCGTTGATCTAGCGGCTAGCACAGATACGCAGTATTTT.

J is TRBJ2-2 and V is TRBV7-3, with 8 bases matching TRBD1. The junction had 1 base not matched to a gene; V was cut back by 4 bases and J by 0 bases. The CDR3 covers 15 residues. In germline, CDR1 is SGHTA, CDR2 FQGTGA. CDR3 nucleotides: TGTGCCAGCAGCTCGGGACAGGCGAACACCGGGGAGCTGTTTTTT. Translated, it gives CASSSGQANTGELFF.

Regarding this clone: Other DNA sequences in the sample encode the same CDR3. V is TRBV18 and J is TRBJ2-7; D is perhaps TRBD2 (7 bases). The CDR3 sequence is 14 residues long. Germline V gives CDR1 KGHSH, CDR2 LQKENI. The germline V and J ends were trimmed by 3 bases and 5 bases, with 14 bases remaining between them. As DNA, the CDR3 is TGTGCCAGCTCACCTAACCGGGGGGCCAACGAGCAGTACTTC. Its translation is CASSPNRGANEQYF.

The gene calls are TRBV11-3 and TRBJ2-5, with 9 positions matching TRBD1. The better agreement between TRBJ2-7 and the DNA end casts doubt on the J call. This CDR3 comprises 15 residues. CDR1 is SGHNT, CDR2 YENEEA, per germline. The CDR3 loop reads CASSLGGQGNHEQYF. CDR3 sequence (DNA): TGTGCCAGCAGCTTAGGAGGACAGGGGAACCACGAGCAGTACTTC.

V and J are TRBV2 and TRBJ2-7; 7 bases are shared with TRBD2. CDR1 SNHLY and CDR2 FYNNEI come from the germline V gene. This CDR3 has 14 residues. Unmatched junction bases numbered 4, after V lost 4 bases and J lost 1 base. The CDR3 DNA reads as TGTGCCAGCAGTGTGGGAGCGGGATCCTACGAGCAGTACTTC. Protein product: CASSVGAGSYEQYF. The full variable domain, its missing parts supplied by reference TRBV2 and TRBJ2-7, is EPEVTQTPSHQVTQMGQEVILRCVPISNHLYFYWYRQILGQKVEFLVSFYNNEISEKSEIFDDQFSVERPDGSNFTLKIRSTKLEDSAMYFCASSVGAGSYEQYFGPGTRLTVT.

The chain is built from TRBV29-1 and TRBJ1-1, with 7 bases aligning to TRBD1. CDR3 length: 13 residues. Germline V gives CDR1 SQVTM, CDR2 ANQGSEA. Losses at the gene ends were 3 bases for V and 0 bases for J; bases not matched to a gene: 1. Here the CDR3 reads CSVEGQMNTEAFF. CDR3 coding DNA: TGCAGCGTTGAGGGACAGATGAACACTGAAGCTTTCTTT.

This clone showed up just a few times. This chain links TRBV5-1 with TRBJ2-3; 8 bases agree with TRBD2. The CDR3 has 13 amino acids. In germline, CDR1 is SGHRS, CDR2 YFSETQ. After removal of 4 bases from V and 6 bases from J, the junction contained 4 bases not matched to a gene. This CDR3 reads CASSLRLADTQYF. In nucleotides, the CDR3 is TGCGCCAGCAGCCTAAGACTAGCGGATACGCAGTATTTT.

The chain combines TRBV5-5 with TRBJ2-1; no clear D. The CDR3 is 17 amino acids. Trimming removed 0 bases at V and 0 bases at J, with 13 bases between. Germline values: CDR1 SGHKS, CDR2 YYEKEE (reference sequence). This CDR3 reads CASSLARIPSSYNEQFF. The CDR3 nucleotides read TGTGCCAGCAGCTTGGCCCGGATTCCTAGCTCCTACAATGAGCAGTTCTTC.

J is TRBJ1-6 and V is TRBV6-6; D gene uncertain. The CDR3 runs to 15 residues. Germline V CDR1 and CDR2: MNHNY, SVGAGI (reference sequence). Trimming shortened V by 2 bases and J by 12 bases, and 17 bases separated the two germline ends. The CDR3 protein is CASSYEEANGGPLHF. In DNA form, the CDR3 reads TGTGCCAGCAGTTACGAGGAGGCGAATGGAGGACCCCTCCACTTT.

CDR3 residues: CASSLYGTSVYEQYF. The CDR3 region has the DNA TGTGCCAGCAGCTTATACGGGACTAGCGTTTACGAGCAGTACTTC. V and J are TRBV7-2 and TRBJ2-7; 10 bases are a match to TRBD2. V shed 2 bases, J shed 4 bases, and the junction held 5 bases outside the gene matches. The CDR3 sequence is 15 residues long. Germline CDR1 is SGHTA and CDR2 is FQGNSA.

This clone was counted only a few times. The chain couples TRBV27 to TRBJ1-6; D is undetermined. The CDR3 consists of 15 residues. Germline V gene data show CDR1 as MNHEY and CDR2 as SMNVEV (reference sequence). The V end was cut by 2 bases, the J end by 10 bases, with 15 bases between. This CDR3 reads CASSLVADSISPLHF. The CDR3 DNA sequence: TGTGCCAGCAGTTTAGTGGCAGACTCTATCTCACCCCTCCACTTT.

This clone was counted a single time. This sequence joins TRBV4-1 and TRBJ2-1; 7 nucleotides align to TRBD2. Germline V CDR1 and CDR2: MGHRA, YSYEKL. CDR3 length equals 16 residues. The trim removed 3 bases at V and 2 bases at J, leaving 7 bases unmatched. CDR3 sequence reads: CASSQKASGAYNEQFF. CDR3 DNA sequence: TGCGCCAGCAGCCAGAAAGCTAGCGGAGCCTACAATGAGCAGTTCTTC.

This sequence joins TRBV4-1 and TRBJ2-1, with 7 nucleotides matching TRBD1. This CDR3 is 21 amino acids long. The ends lost 0 bases at V and 8 bases at J; junction bases unmatched: 25. Germline loops: CDR1 MGHRA, CDR2 YSYEKL. The DNA of the CDR3 is TGCGCCAGCAGCCAAGATAGGGAGACAGGGACAAAGCCCATAAGCCTGGATGAGCAGTTCTTC. As protein: CASSQDRETGTKPISLDEQFF.

This clone was detected ten times or more. The sample holds other DNA sequences that translate to the same CDR3. The rearrangement links TRBV20-1 to TRBJ2-7; 7 nucleotides line up with TRBD2. V lost 3 bases and J lost 5; bases outside the gene matches: 1. The germline CDR1 and CDR2 sequences are DFQATT and SNEGSKA (reference sequence). The CDR3 spans 11 residues. The CDR3 sequence is CSASRGDEQYF. CDR3 nucleotides: TGCAGTGCTAGTCGGGGGGACGAGCAGTACTTC.

In DNA form, the CDR3 reads TGTGCCAGTAGTCCCGGGTATGGCTACACCTTC. This encodes CASSPGYGYTF. This chain links TRBV19 with TRBJ1-2; the D is unclear. Between the trimmed V and J ends, which lost 5 bases and 5 bases, there was a span of 6 bases. This CDR3 comprises 11 residues. Germline V gene lookup returns CDR1 LNHDA and CDR2 SQIVND (reference sequence).